Below, 29 T cell receptor beta chains from the same sample are listed, as sequenced in a study of OX40 agonist ivuxolimab in advanced cancers. Profiling relied on immunoSEQ multiplex PCR, and the TCRdb table lists in-frame clones only, not all of them. The profile covers more than 65,000 clones, with approximately 84% appearing a single time and 25% taken by the ten largest. The sequenced sample was CD4+ or CD8+ T cells sorted from blood, obtained in a trial of the OX40 agonist ivuxolimab. These TCRs come from an adult with an advanced solid tumor such as melanoma, head and neck, liver or kidney cancer.

CDR3 residues: CASRRELRRNEQFF. The CDR3 nucleotides are TGTGCCAGTCGACGGGAGTTAAGGCGGAATGAGCAGTTCTTC. The rearrangement links TRBV19 to TRBJ2-1; D may be TRBD2 (6 bases). CDR1 LNHDA and CDR2 SQIVND come from the germline V gene (reference sequence). Trimming removed 8 bases at V and 7 bases at J, with 18 bases between. The CDR3 contains 14 residues. The complete variable domain, with remaining parts taken from reference TRBV19 and TRBJ2-1, reads DGGITQSPKYLFRKEGQNVTLSCEQNLNHDAMYWYRQDPGQGLRLIYYSQIVNDFQKGDIAEGYSVSREKKESFPLTVTSAQKNPTAFYLCASRRELRRNEQFFGPGTRLTVL.

Of note for this clone: One end of the junction varies from germline; a read error may be responsible. The rearrangement links TRBV7-9 to TRBJ2-3, with 12 bases identical to TRBD2. CDR1 SEHNR and CDR2 FQNEAQ come from the germline V gene (reference sequence). The CDR3 contains 14 residues. DNA of the CDR3: TGTGCCAGCAGCTTAGTCTTGACTAGCGGGAGATTGGATTTT. Translating gives CASSLVLTSGRLDF. Based on the CDR3 plus reference TRBV7-9 and TRBJ2-3, the full variable domain is DTGVSQNPRHKITKRGQNVTFRCDPISEHNRLYWYRQTLGQGPEFLTYFQNEAQLEKSRLLSDRFSAERPKGSFSTLEIQRTEQGDSAMYLCASSLVLTSGRLDFGPGTRLTVL.

J is TRBJ1-5 and V is TRBV21-1; the table's D call of TRBD1 was not tested on the DNA. TRBV21-1 has pseudogene status. This CDR3 has 18 residues. The CDR3 DNA follows: TGTGCCAGCAGCCGCCAGGGTTCGCTGGTGGCAAGCAATCAGCCCCAGCATTTT. It translates to CASSRQGSLVASNQPQHF.

This chain connects TRBV28 to TRBJ1-1; perhaps TRBD1 as D (6 bases). The CDR3 totals 12 residues. Germline V gives CDR1 MDHEN, CDR2 SYDVKM. V gave up 2 bases and J gave up 13 bases, with 14 bases separating them. The CDR3 DNA reads as TGTGCCAGCAGTTTAGAACAGGGAATTGTTTTCTTT. It codes for CASSLEQGIVFF.

This clone appeared a single time. CDR3 nucleotide sequence: TGCGCCAGCAGCTTGGATAATGGACAGACTGAAGCTTTCTTT. Translated, it gives CASSLDNGQTEAFF. This rearrangement joins TRBV5-1 to TRBJ1-1, with TRBD1 as a possible D gene (6 bases). From germline, CDR1 is SGHRS and CDR2 YFSETQ. The CDR3 runs 14 residues. V shed 0 bases and J shed 5 bases, with 11 bases lying between them.

The rearrangement uses TRBV19 and TRBJ2-7; D may match TRBD1 or TRBD2 (5 bases each). V was trimmed by 5 bases and J by 5 bases, leaving 13 bases between them. The CDR3 covers 13 residues. Per germline, CDR1 LNHDA and CDR2 SQIVND (reference sequence). The CDR3 nucleotides read TGTGCCAGTAGTGGGACGGGGCTGAACGAGCAGTACTTC. It specifies CASSGTGLNEQYF.

The sample holds a few counts of this clone. V gene TRBV27 combines with J gene TRBJ2-6; D is ambiguous. The CDR3 has 15 amino acids. Trimming removed 6 bases at V and 0 bases at J, with 9 bases between. Germline V gene lookup returns CDR1 MNHEY and CDR2 SMNVEV (reference sequence). In DNA form, the CDR3 reads TGTGCCAGCAGCTCCCTAGGCTCTGGGGCCAACGTCCTGACTTTC. Its translation is CASSSLGSGANVLTF.

V is TRBV10-3 and J is TRBJ2-1; TRBD1 aligns across 7 bases. The CDR3 is 17 residues long. Per the germline V gene, CDR1 is ENHRY and CDR2 is SYGVKD. J was trimmed by 0 bases and V by 6 bases; bases with no gene match: 11. CDR3 in amino acids: CAISNSLGDSSYNEQFF. The CDR3 DNA sequence: TGTGCCATCAGCAATTCCCTGGGGGACAGCTCCTACAATGAGCAGTTCTTC.

The rearrangement joins TRBV2 to TRBJ1-6; 8 nucleotides agree with TRBD1. Germline lookup yields CDR1 SNHLY and CDR2 FYNNEI. This CDR3 is 14 amino acids long. The junction had 10 bases not matched to a gene; V was cut back by 4 bases and J by 14 bases. The CDR3 sequence is CASSAPGQVLSLHF. The CDR3 nucleotides read TGTGCCAGCAGTGCCCCGGGACAGGTCCTGTCCCTCCACTTT. Combining the CDR3 with reference TRBV2 and TRBJ1-6 gives the whole variable domain EPEVTQTPSHQVTQMGQEVILRCVPISNHLYFYWYRQILGQKVEFLVSFYNNEISEKSEIFDDQFSVERPDGSNFTLKIRSTKLEDSAMYFCASSAPGQVLSLHFGNGTRLTVT.

The gene calls are TRBV7-9 and TRBJ2-1; 9 nucleotides line up with TRBD2. Per germline, CDR1 SEHNR and CDR2 FQNEAQ (reference sequence). The CDR3 sequence is 17 residues long. J was trimmed by 7 bases and V by 4 bases; bases with no gene match: 14. DNA for the CDR3: TGTGCCAGCAGCTCCTGGGGAGGGCTAGCGGGATTAAATGAGCAGTTCTTC. It codes for CASSSWGGLAGLNEQFF.

The chain recombines TRBV11-2 with TRBJ2-3; a possible D gene is TRBD2 (7 bases). This CDR3 has 16 amino acids. V lost 1 base to trimming and J lost 1 base, with 12 bases between them. CDR1 and CDR2 from the germline V gene are SGHAT and FQNNGV. CDR3 amino acids: CASSLGGGLGTDTQYF. The CDR3 nucleotides are TGTGCCAGCAGCTTAGGGGGGGGGCTCGGCACAGATACGCAGTATTTT.

This chain connects TRBV15 to TRBJ2-5; maybe TRBD2 (6 bases). This CDR3 contains 15 residues. Germline CDR1 and CDR2: LNHNV and YYDKDF (reference sequence). Trimming removed 2 bases from V and 5 bases from J, with 15 bases in between. The CDR3 is CATSRRSGGPETQYF. CDR3 coding DNA: TGTGCCACCAGCAGACGGAGTGGAGGGCCGGAGACCCAGTACTTC.

V and J are TRBV18 and TRBJ2-7; no clear D gene. The CDR3 is made up of 11 amino acids. The germline gives CDR1 KGHSH, CDR2 LQKENI. V shed 2 bases and J shed 3 bases, with 2 bases lying between them. CDR3 amino acids: CASSPDYEQYF. The CDR3 DNA reads TGTGCCAGCTCACCAGACTACGAGCAGTACTTC.

The rearrangement links TRBV29-1 to TRBJ2-2; D may be TRBD1 or TRBD2 (6 bases each). This CDR3 has 15 amino acids. Germline lookup yields CDR1 SQVTM and CDR2 ANQGSEA. Trimming stripped 3 bases from V and 1 base from J, with 12 bases between. CDR3 bases: TGCAGCGTTGATACAGGAGGGGGGAACACCGGGGAGCTGTTTTTT. Translating it yields CSVDTGGGNTGELFF.

This chain uses TRBV19 with TRBJ2-3; 15 nucleotides agree with TRBD2. The CDR3 runs 19 residues. V lost 5 bases to trimming and J lost 0 bases; unmatched junction nucleotides: 9. The germline gives CDR1 LNHDA, CDR2 SQIVND (reference sequence). The CDR3 region is CASSGGTSGGTPSTDTQYF. The DNA of the CDR3 is TGTGCCAGTAGTGGAGGGACTAGCGGGGGGACCCCGAGCACAGATACGCAGTATTTT.

This chain uses TRBV18 with TRBJ1-5; no clear D gene. CDR1 is KGHSH, CDR2 LQKENI, per germline. V was cut by 1 base and J by 1 base, with 5 bases left in between. CDR3 length: 14 residues. The CDR3 region has the DNA TGTGCCAGCTCACCACTAGGCAGCAATCAGCCCCAGCATTTT. Amino acids: CASSPLGSNQPQHF.

V is TRBV19 and J is TRBJ2-1; the D is unclear. V was cut by 6 bases and J by 0 bases, with 18 bases left in between. CDR3 length: 17 amino acids. Per germline, CDR1 LNHDA and CDR2 SQIVND (reference sequence). The CDR3 region has the DNA TGTGCCAGTAGACCCGGACGGGTGGGTCACTCCTACAATGAGCAGTTCTTC. It codes for CASRPGRVGHSYNEQFF. Filled out from reference TRBV19 and TRBJ2-1, the complete variable domain reads DGGITQSPKYLFRKEGQNVTLSCEQNLNHDAMYWYRQDPGQGLRLIYYSQIVNDFQKGDIAEGYSVSREKKESFPLTVTSAQKNPTAFYLCASRPGRVGHSYNEQFFGPGTRLTVL.

This chain uses TRBV11-2 with TRBJ2-5, with 8 positions matching TRBD2. The CDR3 spans 16 residues. CDR1 is SGHAT and CDR2 is FQNNGV in the germline V gene. V dropped 4 bases and J dropped 7; count of bases not matched to a gene: 14. CDR3 in DNA: TGTGCCAGCAGCTCAGGGGCGCGGGGGGCGCACGGGACCCAGTACTTC. Encoded protein: CASSSGARGAHGTQYF.

The V and J genes are TRBV27 and TRBJ2-3; D gene uncertain. CDR1 is MNHEY, CDR2 SMNVEV, per germline (reference sequence). The CDR3 spans 11 residues. Trimming stripped 5 bases from V and 6 bases from J, with 6 bases between. In DNA, the CDR3 is TGTGCCAGCAGTGGGCCTGATACGCAGTATTTT. As protein: CASSGPDTQYF.

This chain links TRBV19 with TRBJ1-4, with D possibly matching TRBD1 (5 bases). Deletions cut 2 bases from V and 8 bases from J, with 9 bases between. Germline CDR1 reads LNHDA; CDR2 reads SQIVND (reference sequence). The CDR3 runs to 13 residues. The CDR3 sequence: CASSIQGWEKLFF. The CDR3 region has the DNA TGTGCCAGTAGTATACAGGGTTGGGAAAAACTGTTTTTT. Full variable domain (rest looked up from reference TRBV19 and TRBJ1-4): DGGITQSPKYLFRKEGQNVTLSCEQNLNHDAMYWYRQDPGQGLRLIYYSQIVNDFQKGDIAEGYSVSREKKESFPLTVTSAQKNPTAFYLCASSIQGWEKLFFGSGTQLSVL.

The rearrangement links TRBV27 to TRBJ2-5; 13 bases map to TRBD2. Germline V gene data show CDR1 as MNHEY and CDR2 as SMNVEV (reference sequence). The CDR3 has 16 amino acids. The V and J ends lost 4 bases and 2 bases, in that order; junction bases with no gene match: 4. In nucleotides, the CDR3 is TGTGCCAGCAGTTCACGGACTAGCGGGGGTCAAGAGACCCAGTACTTC. Translation: CASSSRTSGGQETQYF.

The rearrangement links TRBV9 to TRBJ1-1; 9 positions match TRBD1. CDR1 is SGDLS, CDR2 YYNGEE, per germline. V shed 4 bases and J 1 base; nucleotides not matched to a gene: 2. CDR3 length: 14 amino acids. The CDR3 loop is CASSTGGANTEAFF. The CDR3 DNA reads as TGTGCCAGCAGCACAGGGGGCGCGAACACTGAAGCTTTCTTT. The full variable domain, in which reference TRBV9 and TRBJ1-1 provide the parts outside the CDR3, is DSGVTQTPKHLITATGQRVTLRCSPRSGDLSVYWYQQSLDQGLQFLIQYYNGEERAKGNILERFSAQQFPDLHSELNLSSLELGDSALYFCASSTGGANTEAFFGQGTRLTVV.

This chain uses TRBV14 with TRBJ2-7; no clear D gene. Germline lookup yields CDR1 SGHDN and CDR2 FVKESK. There are 11 residues in the CDR3. The V end lost 6 bases, the J end lost 3 bases, and 6 bases lay between the germline ends. The CDR3 here is CASRGFYEQYF. CDR3 DNA sequence: TGTGCCAGCAGGGGTTTCTACGAGCAGTACTTC.

The DNA of the CDR3 is TGTGCCAGCAACAGACAGTTGAACACTGAAGCTTTCTTT. Translating it yields CASNRQLNTEAFF. J is TRBJ1-1 and V is TRBV2, with a weak D call TRBD1 (5 bases). Germline CDR1 and CDR2: SNHLY and FYNNEI. The length of the CDR3 is 13 residues. With 7 bases removed from V and 0 bases from J, the gap between germline ends came to 9 bases.

The V gene is TRBV6-5, the J gene TRBJ2-3; D is unresolved. CDR1 MNHEY and CDR2 SVGAGI come from the germline V gene. The V end lost 6 bases, the J end lost 1 base, and 11 bases lay between the germline ends. CDR3 length: 14 amino acids. The CDR3 region has the DNA TGTGCCAGCAGCCGGGCCCGGGGCACAGATACGCAGTATTTT. It specifies CASSRARGTDTQYF.

The V gene is TRBV5-1, the J gene TRBJ1-6; 7 bases fit TRBD1. With V trimmed by 2 bases and J by 10 bases, 9 bases remained unmatched. The CDR3 covers 15 residues. The germline V gene has CDR1 SGHRS and CDR2 YFSETQ. CDR3 sequence reads: CASSFQTGDQSPLHF. CDR3 nucleotide sequence: TGCGCCAGCAGCTTTCAAACAGGGGATCAATCACCCCTCCACTTT.

The CDR3 region has the DNA TGTGCCAGCAGCCCAACTAGCGGGGGGGCCTTTGAGCAGTTCTTC. Translated, it gives CASSPTSGGAFEQFF. This chain uses TRBV5-8 with TRBJ2-1; 13 nucleotides align to TRBD2. Germline CDR1 and CDR2: SGHTS and YDEGEE. V lost 4 bases and J lost 9; bases outside the gene matches: 7. The CDR3 contains 15 residues.

This rearrangement joins TRBV11-2 to TRBJ2-3, with 8 nucleotides matching TRBD2. Germline V gene data show CDR1 as SGHAT and CDR2 as FQNNGV. This CDR3 region has 14 residues. With 7 bases clipped from V and 5 bases from J, the junction kept 8 bases outside the gene matches. The CDR3: CASTDGRAKDTQYF. The CDR3 DNA follows: TGTGCCAGCACGGACGGGAGGGCCAAAGATACGCAGTATTTT.

V is TRBV5-5 and J is TRBJ1-2; weak D call: TRBD1 (5 bases). CDR3 length: 15 residues. V was trimmed by 1 base and J by 0 bases, leaving 10 bases between them. Germline CDR1 and CDR2: SGHKS and YYEKEE (reference sequence). The CDR3 sequence: CASSLTGGTNYGYTF. CDR3 sequence (DNA): TGTGCCAGCAGCTTGACGGGGGGGACTAACTATGGCTACACCTTC.